These 8 T cell receptor beta chains were sequenced from one sample in a study of blood T cell repertoires in COVID-19. Profiling relied on immunoSEQ multiplex PCR, and the TCRdb table lists in-frame clones only, not all of them. The repertoire includes some 220,000 clones, 70% to 90% of them detected once, and about 2.4% sits in the top ten. Sequenced material: peripheral blood. These receptors originate from a woman aged 70-85 years with COVID-19, enrolled during active disease.

Regarding this clone: At one end, the junction sequence differs from germline, possibly due to a read error. This chain connects TRBV7-7 to TRBJ2-2, with D possibly being TRBD1 (5 bases). This CDR3 spans 16 amino acids. Germline loops: CDR1 SSHAT, CDR2 FNYEAQ (reference sequence). The CDR3 DNA reads TGTGCTAGCAGCTCAGGGCCAGGTTTGAACACCGGGGAGCTGTTTTTT. It specifies CASSSGPGLNTGELFF.

V and J are TRBV2 and TRBJ1-4, with D perhaps TRBD1 (6 bases). V was pared by 5 bases and J by 7 bases, with 17 bases between. The CDR3 runs 15 residues. The germline V gene has CDR1 SNHLY and CDR2 FYNNEI. The CDR3 is CASSQLGGRGEKLFF. The CDR3 nucleotides read TGTGCCAGCAGTCAACTGGGGGGGCGCGGTGAAAAACTGTTTTTT. The full variable domain, its missing parts supplied by reference TRBV2 and TRBJ1-4, is EPEVTQTPSHQVTQMGQEVILRCVPISNHLYFYWYRQILGQKVEFLVSFYNNEISEKSEIFDDQFSVERPDGSNFTLKIRSTKLEDSAMYFCASSQLGGRGEKLFFGSGTQLSVL.

The V call is TRBV19, the J call TRBJ1-2, with 9 positions matching TRBD1. The CDR3 runs to 15 residues. Germline loops: CDR1 LNHDA, CDR2 SQIVND (reference sequence). Losses at the gene ends were 6 bases for V and 8 bases for J; bases not matched to a gene: 13. In DNA, the CDR3 is TGTGCCAGTAGATCTCGGACAGGGGATATCGAGGGCTACACCTTC. Protein: CASRSRTGDIEGYTF.

V usage is TRBV11-3 and J usage is TRBJ2-3; D possibly corresponds to TRBD2 (5 bases). V was shortened by 5 bases and J by 4 bases, with 7 bases between the two germline ends. This CDR3 is 12 amino acids long. The V gene's germline CDR1 is SGHNT and CDR2 YENEEA. CDR3 sequence (DNA): TGTGCCAGCAGCCCCGGGGCAGATACGCAGTATTTT. Its translation: CASSPGADTQYF.

The chain joins TRBV9 to TRBJ2-7; 12 bases are shared with TRBD1. This CDR3 comprises 15 residues. CDR1 and CDR2 from the germline V gene are SGDLS and YYNGEE. Germline trimming cut 4 bases from V and 3 bases from J; bases unmatched to any gene: 5. The CDR3 DNA follows: TGTGCCAGCAGCCCAGGGACAGGGGGCTTCTACGAGCAGTACTTC. As protein: CASSPGTGGFYEQYF.

The chain joins TRBV30 to TRBJ2-3; 7 bases are shared with TRBD2. V gave up 0 bases and J gave up 2 bases; unmatched junction bases: 8. Looked up from germline, CDR1 is GTSNPN and CDR2 is SVGIG (reference sequence). CDR3 size: 16 residues. The CDR3 protein is CAWSVPSGSDTDTQYF. CDR3 nucleotides: TGTGCCTGGAGTGTCCCTAGCGGAAGTGACACAGATACGCAGTATTTT.

The V call is TRBV7-6, the J call TRBJ1-4, with 8 bases matching TRBD1. After removal of 5 bases from V and 4 bases from J, the junction contained 6 bases not matched to a gene. CDR3 length: 15 amino acids. Germline CDR1 reads SGHVS; CDR2 reads FNYEAQ. In nucleotides, the CDR3 is TGTGCCAGCAGCCAAAGGACAGGGAGTAATGAAAAACTGTTTTTT. Amino acids: CASSQRTGSNEKLFF. Looking up the rest from reference TRBV7-6 and TRBJ1-4 gives the full variable domain: GAGVSQSPRYKVTKRGQDVALRCDPISGHVSLYWYRQALGQGPEFLTYFNYEAQQDKSGLPNDRFSAERPEGSISTLTIQRTEQRDSAMYRCASSQRTGSNEKLFFGSGTQLSVL.

The rearrangement links TRBV6-5 to TRBJ1-2; D is ambiguous. Trimming left V 5 bases short and J 3 bases short, with 13 bases between. CDR1 and CDR2 (germline): MNHEY, SVGAGI. The CDR3 extends over 14 amino acids. The DNA for the CDR3 is TGTGCCAGCAGTCCCCCGACGGAGGACTATGGCTACACCTTC. Encoded protein: CASSPPTEDYGYTF.